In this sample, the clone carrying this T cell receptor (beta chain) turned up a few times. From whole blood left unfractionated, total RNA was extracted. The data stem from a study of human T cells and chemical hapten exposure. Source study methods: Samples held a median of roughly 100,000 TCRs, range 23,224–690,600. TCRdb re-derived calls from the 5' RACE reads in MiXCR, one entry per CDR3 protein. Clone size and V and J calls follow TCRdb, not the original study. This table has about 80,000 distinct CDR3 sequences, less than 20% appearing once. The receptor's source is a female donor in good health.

The CDR3 spells CASSLLPANYGYTF. DNA for the CDR3: TGTGCCAGCAGTTTACTACCGGCAAACTATGGCTACACCTTC. The J gene is TRBJ1-2, the V gene TRBV12-3 or TRBV12-4; D gene unclear. V shed 2 bases and J shed 2 bases, with 9 bases lying between them. This CDR3 spans 14 amino acids.